This T cell receptor (beta chain) is from a study of control samples from healthy donors and cancer patients. This CDR3 contains 18 residues. The trim removed 1 base at V and 4 bases at J, leaving 11 bases unmatched. CDR1 LGHDT and CDR2 YNNKEL come from the germline V gene (reference sequence). TCRdb's copy holds only in-frame clones and misses some; the assay was immunoSEQ multiplex PCR. The sample consists of about 160,000 clones, about 93% of them appearing once. The chain carries TRBV3-1 (or the pseudogene TRBV3-2) and TRBJ2-5, with 11 bases aligning to TRBD2. The sequenced sample consisted of blood. This receptor was taken from a woman aged 25 to 45 in good health. The CDR3 spells CASSQVTSGRRFRETQYF. CDR3 DNA sequence: TGTGCCAGCAGCCAAGTAACTAGCGGGAGAAGGTTTCGAGAGACCCAGTACTTC.